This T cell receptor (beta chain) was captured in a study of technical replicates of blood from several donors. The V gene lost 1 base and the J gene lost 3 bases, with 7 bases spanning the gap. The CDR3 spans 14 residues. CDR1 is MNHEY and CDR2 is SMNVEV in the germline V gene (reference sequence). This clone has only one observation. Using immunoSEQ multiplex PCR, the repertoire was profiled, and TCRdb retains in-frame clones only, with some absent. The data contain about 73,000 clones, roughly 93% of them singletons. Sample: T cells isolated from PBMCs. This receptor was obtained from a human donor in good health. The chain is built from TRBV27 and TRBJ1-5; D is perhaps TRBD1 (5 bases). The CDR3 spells CASSLWGDNQPQHF. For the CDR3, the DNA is TGTGCCAGCAGTTTATGGGGGGACAATCAGCCCCAGCATTTT.